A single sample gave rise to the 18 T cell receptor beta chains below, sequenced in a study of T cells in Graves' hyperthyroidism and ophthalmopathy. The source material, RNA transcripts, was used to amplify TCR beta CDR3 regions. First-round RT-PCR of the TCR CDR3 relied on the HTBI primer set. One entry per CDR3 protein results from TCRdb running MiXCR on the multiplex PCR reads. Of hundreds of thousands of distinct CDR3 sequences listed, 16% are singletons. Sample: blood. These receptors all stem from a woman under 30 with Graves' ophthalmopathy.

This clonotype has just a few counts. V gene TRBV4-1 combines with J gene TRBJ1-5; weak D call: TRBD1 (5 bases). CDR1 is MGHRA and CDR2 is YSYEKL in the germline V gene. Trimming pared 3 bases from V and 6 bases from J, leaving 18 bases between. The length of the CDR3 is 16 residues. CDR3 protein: CASSQIAGQGGQPQHF. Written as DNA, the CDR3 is TGCGCCAGCAGCCAGATCGCGGGGCAGGGCGGTCAGCCCCAGCATTTT.

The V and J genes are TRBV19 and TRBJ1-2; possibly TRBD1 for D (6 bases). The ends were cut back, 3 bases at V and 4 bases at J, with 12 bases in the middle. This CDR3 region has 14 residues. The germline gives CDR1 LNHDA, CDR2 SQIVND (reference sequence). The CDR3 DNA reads TGTGCCAGTAGTATCTCGGGGGCCTTCTATGGCTACACCTTC. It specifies CASSISGAFYGYTF.

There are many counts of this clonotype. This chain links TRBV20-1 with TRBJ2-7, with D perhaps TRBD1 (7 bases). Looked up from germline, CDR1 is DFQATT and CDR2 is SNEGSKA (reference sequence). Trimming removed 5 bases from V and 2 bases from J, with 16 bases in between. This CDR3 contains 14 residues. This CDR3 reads CSASESRGAYEQYF. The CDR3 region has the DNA TGCAGTGCTTCCGAGTCCAGGGGGGCCTACGAGCAGTACTTC.

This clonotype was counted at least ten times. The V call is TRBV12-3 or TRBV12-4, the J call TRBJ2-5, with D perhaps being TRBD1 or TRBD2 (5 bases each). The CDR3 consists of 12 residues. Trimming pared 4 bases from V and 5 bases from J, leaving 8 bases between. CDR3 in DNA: TGTGCCAGCAGTTCGGGACGGGAGACCCAGTACTTC. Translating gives CASSSGRETQYF.

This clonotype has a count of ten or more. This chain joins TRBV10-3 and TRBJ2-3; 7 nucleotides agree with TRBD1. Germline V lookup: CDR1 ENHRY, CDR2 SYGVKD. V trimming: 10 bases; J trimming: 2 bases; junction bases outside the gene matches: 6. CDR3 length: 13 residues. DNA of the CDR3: TGTGCCACCCGACAGGGTACCACAGATACGCAGTATTTT. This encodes CATRQGTTDTQYF.

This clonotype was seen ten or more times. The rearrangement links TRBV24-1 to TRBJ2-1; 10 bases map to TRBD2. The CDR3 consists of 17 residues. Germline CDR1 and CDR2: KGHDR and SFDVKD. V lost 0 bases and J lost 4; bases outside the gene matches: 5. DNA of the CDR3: TGTGCCACCAGTGATTTGGTTACTAGCGGGGATTACAATGAGCAGTTCTTC. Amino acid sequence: CATSDLVTSGDYNEQFF.

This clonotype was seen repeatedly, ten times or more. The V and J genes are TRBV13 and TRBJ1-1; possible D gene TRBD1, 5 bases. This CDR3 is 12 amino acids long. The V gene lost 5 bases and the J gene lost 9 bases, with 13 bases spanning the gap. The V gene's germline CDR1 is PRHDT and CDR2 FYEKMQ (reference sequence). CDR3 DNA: TGTGCCAGCAGCCCCGGGACGGCAAAAGCTTTCTTT. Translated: CASSPGTAKAFF.

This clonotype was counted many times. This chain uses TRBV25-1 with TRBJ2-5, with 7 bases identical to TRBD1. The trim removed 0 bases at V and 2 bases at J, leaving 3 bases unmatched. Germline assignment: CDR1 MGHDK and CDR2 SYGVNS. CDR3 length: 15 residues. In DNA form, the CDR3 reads TGTGCCAGCAGTGAATACGAGACAGGGCAAGAGACCCAGTACTTC. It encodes CASSEYETGQETQYF.

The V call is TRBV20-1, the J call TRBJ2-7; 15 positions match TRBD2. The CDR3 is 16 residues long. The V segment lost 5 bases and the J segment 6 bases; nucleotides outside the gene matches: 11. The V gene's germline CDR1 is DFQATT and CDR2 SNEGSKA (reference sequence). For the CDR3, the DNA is TGCAGTGCTCCCAGGTGGACTAGCGGGGGGGCTCTCGAGCAGTACTTC. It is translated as CSAPRWTSGGALEQYF.

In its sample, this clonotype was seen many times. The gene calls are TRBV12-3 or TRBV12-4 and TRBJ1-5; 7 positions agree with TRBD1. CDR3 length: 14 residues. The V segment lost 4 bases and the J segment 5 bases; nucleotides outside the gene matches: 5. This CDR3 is CASSSDRADQPQHF. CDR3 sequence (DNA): TGTGCCAGCAGTTCCGACAGGGCCGATCAGCCCCAGCATTTT.

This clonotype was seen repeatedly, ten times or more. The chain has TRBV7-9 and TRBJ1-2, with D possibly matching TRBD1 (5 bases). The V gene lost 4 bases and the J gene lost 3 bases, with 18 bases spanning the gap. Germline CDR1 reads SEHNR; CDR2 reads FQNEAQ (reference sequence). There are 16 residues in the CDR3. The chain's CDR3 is CASSSTTQGFDYGYTF. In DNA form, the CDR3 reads TGTGCCAGCAGCTCCACTACCCAGGGTTTTGACTATGGCTACACCTTC.

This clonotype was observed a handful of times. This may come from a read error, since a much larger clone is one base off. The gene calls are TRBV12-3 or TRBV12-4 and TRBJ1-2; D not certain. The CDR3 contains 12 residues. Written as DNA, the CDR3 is TGTGCCAGCAGTAATACAAACTATGGCTACGCCTTC. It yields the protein CASSNTNYGYAF.

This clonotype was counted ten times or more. The CDR3 DNA reads TGTGCCAGCAGCCCGACCGGGACAGGGGGCTATGGCTACACCTTC. Its translation is CASSPTGTGGYGYTF. This rearrangement joins TRBV7-2 to TRBJ1-2; 11 bases match TRBD1. The germline CDR1 and CDR2 sequences are SGHTA and FQGNSA. Unmatched junction bases numbered 6, after V lost 5 bases and J lost 4 bases. This CDR3 has 15 amino acids.

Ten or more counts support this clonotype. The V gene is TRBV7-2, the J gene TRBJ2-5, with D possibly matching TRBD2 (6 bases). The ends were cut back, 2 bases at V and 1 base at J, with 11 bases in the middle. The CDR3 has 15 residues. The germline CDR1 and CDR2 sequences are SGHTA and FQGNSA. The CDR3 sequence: CASSLFRRAQETQYF. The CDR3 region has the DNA TGTGCCAGCAGCTTATTTCGGAGGGCCCAAGAGACCCAGTACTTC.

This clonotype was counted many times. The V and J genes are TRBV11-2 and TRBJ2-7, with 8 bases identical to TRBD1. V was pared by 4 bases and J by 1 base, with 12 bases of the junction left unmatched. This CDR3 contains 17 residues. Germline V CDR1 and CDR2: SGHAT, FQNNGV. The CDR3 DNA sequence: TGTGCCAGCAGCTCGGGGACAGGTGGAATGAGATCCTACGAGCAGTACTTC. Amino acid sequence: CASSSGTGGMRSYEQYF.

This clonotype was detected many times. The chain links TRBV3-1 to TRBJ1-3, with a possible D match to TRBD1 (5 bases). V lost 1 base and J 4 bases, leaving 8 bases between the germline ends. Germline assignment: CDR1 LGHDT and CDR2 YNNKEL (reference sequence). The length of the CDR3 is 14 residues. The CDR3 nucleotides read TGTGCCAGCAGCCAAGGCAGGGTGGGAAACACCATATATTTT. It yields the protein CASSQGRVGNTIYF.

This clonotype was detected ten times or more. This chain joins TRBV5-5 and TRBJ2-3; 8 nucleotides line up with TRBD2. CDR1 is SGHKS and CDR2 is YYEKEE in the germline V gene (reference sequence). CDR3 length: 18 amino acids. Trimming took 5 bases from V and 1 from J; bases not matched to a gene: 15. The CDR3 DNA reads TGTGCCAGCAGTCGAGGTCCACGGGGGGGCTCCGGCACAGATACGCAGTATTTT. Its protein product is CASSRGPRGGSGTDTQYF.

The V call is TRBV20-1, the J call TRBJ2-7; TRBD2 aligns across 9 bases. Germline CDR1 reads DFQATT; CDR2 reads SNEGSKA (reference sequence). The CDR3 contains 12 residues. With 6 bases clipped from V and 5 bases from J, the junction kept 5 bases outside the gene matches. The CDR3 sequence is CSAGGGGDEQYF. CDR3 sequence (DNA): TGCAGTGCAGGGGGCGGGGGGGACGAGCAGTACTTC.